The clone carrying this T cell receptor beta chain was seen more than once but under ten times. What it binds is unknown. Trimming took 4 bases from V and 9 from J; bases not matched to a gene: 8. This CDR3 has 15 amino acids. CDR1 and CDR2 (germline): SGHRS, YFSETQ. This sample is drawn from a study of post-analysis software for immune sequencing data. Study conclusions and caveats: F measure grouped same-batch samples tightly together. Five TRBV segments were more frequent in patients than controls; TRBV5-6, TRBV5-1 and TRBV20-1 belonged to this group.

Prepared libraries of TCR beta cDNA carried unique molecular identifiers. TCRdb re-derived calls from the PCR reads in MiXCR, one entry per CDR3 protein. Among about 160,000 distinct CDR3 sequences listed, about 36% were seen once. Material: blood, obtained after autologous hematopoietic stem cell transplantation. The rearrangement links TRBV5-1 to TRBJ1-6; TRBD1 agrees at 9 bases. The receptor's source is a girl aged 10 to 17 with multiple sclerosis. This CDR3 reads CASSPSGTGTSPLHF. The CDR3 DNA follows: TGCGCCAGCAGCCCCTCCGGGACAGGGACTTCACCCCTCCACTTT.